The next 30 T cell receptor beta chains were all read from a single sample in a study of T cells expressing NK-cell markers. TCRdb re-called the 5' RACE reads and catalogs CDR3 proteins one per entry, DNA excluded. The sample has about 550,000 distinct CDR3 sequences. The material sequenced was blood T cells: a sorted CD56 or NKG2C T cell subset, CD4+ or CD8+ T cells, or bulk PBMC T cells (not recorded which). The receptors derive from a man aged 18 to 30 in good health.

The chain employs TRBV6-5 and TRBJ2-5; TCRdb's assignment of TRBD1 cannot be checked, as there is no DNA. CDR1 and CDR2 from the germline V gene are MNHEY and SVGAGI. The CDR3 consists of 17 residues. CDR3 sequence reads: CASSYTGVTGRQETQYF.

The chain carries TRBV18 and TRBJ1-6; TCRdb designates TRBD1, a call that cannot be tested without DNA. This CDR3 is 12 amino acids long. CDR1 KGHSH and CDR2 LQKENI come from the germline V gene. CDR3 in amino acids: CASSENRDTLHF.

The gene calls are TRBV12-3 or TRBV12-4 and TRBJ1-2. This CDR3 spans 13 amino acids. This CDR3 is CASRTTGRVGYTF.

The chain carries TRBV28 and TRBJ2-1; TCRdb picks TRBD2, but there is no DNA to check that call. Germline loops: CDR1 MDHEN, CDR2 SYDVKM. The CDR3 totals 17 residues. The CDR3 loop reads CASSFLGLAGSSNEQFF.

V is TRBV20-1 and J is TRBJ1-5; TCRdb lists TRBD1, though no DNA is available to test this call. CDR3 length equals 13 residues. Per germline, CDR1 DFQATT and CDR2 SNEGSKA (reference sequence). This chain's CDR3 is CSAEGTDNQPQHF.

The chain links TRBV5-4 to TRBJ2-1; TCRdb returns TRBD1, unconfirmable since there is no DNA. This CDR3 has 14 amino acids. Germline values: CDR1 SGHNT, CDR2 YYREEE (reference sequence). CDR3 protein: CASSAAGDSGEQFF.

This sequence joins TRBV20-1 and TRBJ2-1; TCRdb outputs TRBD2, but without DNA this stays unchecked. Per germline, CDR1 DFQATT and CDR2 SNEGSKA (reference sequence). This CDR3 spans 15 amino acids. This CDR3 reads CSALAPSGSSDEQFF.

J is TRBJ2-1 and V is TRBV29-1; with no DNA, the TCRdb D assignment of TRBD2 cannot be verified. Germline CDR1 and CDR2: SQVTM and ANQGSEA. The CDR3 loop spans 14 amino acids. CDR3 protein: CSLQTSGSYNEQFF.

The J gene is TRBJ2-5, the V gene TRBV11-2; TCRdb returns TRBD1, unconfirmable since there is no DNA. The CDR3 runs to 16 residues. The germline V gene encodes CDR1 SGHAT and CDR2 FQNNGV. CDR3: CASSPGGPGYQETQYF.

CDR3 residues: CASSPAGNQETQYF. The chain carries TRBV6-1 and TRBJ2-5. The length of the CDR3 is 14 residues. Looked up from germline, CDR1 is MNHNS and CDR2 is SASEGT.

The chain links TRBV3-1 to TRBJ2-1. Germline V gene lookup returns CDR1 LGHDT and CDR2 YNNKEL (reference sequence). CDR3 length: 15 residues. The CDR3: CASSLEPRSSNEQFF.

The CDR3 region is CASLEGSRTGELFF. The chain couples TRBV7-2 to TRBJ2-2; TCRdb proposes TRBD2, but this gene call is untestable without DNA. Per germline, CDR1 SGHTA and CDR2 FQGNSA. The CDR3 extends over 14 amino acids.

The rearrangement uses TRBV20-1 and TRBJ2-2; TCRdb's D call, TRBD2, is unchecked because there is no DNA. Germline CDR1 is DFQATT and CDR2 is SNEGSKA (reference sequence). The CDR3 loop spans 14 amino acids. This chain's CDR3 is CSASGGRSTGELFF.

The rearrangement joins TRBV24-1 to TRBJ2-2. Germline V CDR1 and CDR2: KGHDR, SFDVKD. The CDR3 covers 16 residues. The CDR3 reads CATSDLTGDDTGELFF.

The chain has TRBV11-2 and TRBJ2-3; the D gene TCRdb calls, TRBD1, cannot be checked with no DNA. CDR3 size: 16 residues. Germline CDR1 and CDR2: SGHAT and FQNNGV. The CDR3 region is CASSKTGWGSSDTQYF.

CDR3 amino acids: CASSLADIQYF. This chain links TRBV7-9 with TRBJ2-4. This CDR3 is built from 11 residues. Germline values: CDR1 SEHNR, CDR2 FQNEAQ (reference sequence).

The chain is built from TRBV24-1 and TRBJ2-1; the TCRdb call, TRBD1, lacks DNA for checking. Germline CDR1 reads KGHDR; CDR2 reads SFDVKD. The CDR3 covers 16 residues. The CDR3 loop reads CATIGQGARRDNEQFF.

This chain uses TRBV15 with TRBJ2-1; TCRdb picks TRBD1, but there is no DNA to check that call. CDR1 is LNHNV and CDR2 is YYDKDF in the germline V gene (reference sequence). The CDR3 is 15 residues long. The CDR3 region is CASHRGRTTYNEQFF.

V and J are TRBV18 and TRBJ2-1. In germline, CDR1 is KGHSH, CDR2 LQKENI. The CDR3 sequence is 12 residues long. The chain's CDR3 is CASFLLFNEQFF.

The CDR3 is CSAPGEGNRGLGVEQYF. The chain couples TRBV20-1 to TRBJ2-7; TCRdb's D gene call, TRBD1, goes unchecked for lack of DNA. Germline CDR1 is DFQATT and CDR2 is SNEGSKA (reference sequence). The CDR3 extends over 17 amino acids.

The rearrangement joins TRBV15 to TRBJ1-5; the TRBD1 assignment by TCRdb is unverifiable without DNA. Germline V gives CDR1 LNHNV, CDR2 YYDKDF (reference sequence). The CDR3 has 12 residues. The CDR3 reads CATQGSNQPQHF.

The rearrangement uses TRBV6-1 and TRBJ1-6; TCRdb picks TRBD1, but there is no DNA to check that call. The germline V gene encodes CDR1 MNHNS and CDR2 SASEGT. The CDR3 length is 13 residues. The CDR3 here is CASRSGTYSPLHF.

V is TRBV29-1 and J is TRBJ2-1. The V gene's germline CDR1 is SQVTM and CDR2 ANQGSEA. This CDR3 has 15 residues. Here the CDR3 reads CSVEDQALGGKEQFF.

The V and J genes are TRBV18 and TRBJ1-1; the TCRdb call, TRBD1, lacks DNA for checking. Germline CDR1 reads KGHSH; CDR2 reads LQKENI. This CDR3 has 13 residues. The chain's CDR3 is CASSPQGNTEAFF.

This sequence joins TRBV5-6 and TRBJ2-3; as DNA is missing, the TRBD2 call by TCRdb cannot be tested. In germline, CDR1 is SGHDT, CDR2 YYEEEE. CDR3 length equals 18 residues. This chain's CDR3 is CASSLSRGRETHTDTQYF. The full variable domain, with the rest looked up from reference TRBV5-6 and TRBJ2-3, is DAGVTQSPTHLIKTRGQQVTLRCSPKSGHDTVSWYQQALGQGPQFIFQYYEEEERQRGNFPDRFSGHQFPNYSSELNVNALLLGDSALYLCASSLSRGRETHTDTQYFGPGTRLTVL.

V usage is TRBV10-3 and J usage is TRBJ2-1; the TCRdb call, TRBD2, lacks DNA for checking. Germline lookup yields CDR1 ENHRY and CDR2 SYGVKD. There are 12 residues in the CDR3. The CDR3 sequence is CAIREGGDYQFF.

The rearrangement joins TRBV12-3 or TRBV12-4 to TRBJ2-3; TCRdb selects TRBD2, and the lack of DNA leaves this call unchecked. This CDR3 has 15 amino acids. The CDR3 protein is CASSLVGGPADTQYF.

The chain links TRBV4-2 to TRBJ1-1; as DNA is missing, the TRBD1 call by TCRdb cannot be tested. Germline V gene data show CDR1 as LGHNA and CDR2 as YNFKEQ. This CDR3 contains 16 residues. CDR3: CASSQDRDTWATEAFF.

The V gene is TRBV3-1, the J gene TRBJ2-2; the D gene TCRdb calls, TRBD1, cannot be checked with no DNA. Germline assignment: CDR1 LGHDT and CDR2 YNNKEL (reference sequence). This CDR3 region has 17 residues. The CDR3: CASSSRDRGLSTGELFF.

The chain couples TRBV12-3 or TRBV12-4 to TRBJ2-1. The length of the CDR3 is 14 residues. CDR3 residues: CASRSGTPGNEQFF.